Listed here is a single T cell receptor beta chain. The antigen remains undetermined. This sample is drawn from a study of cytotoxic CD8 clonotypes in ibrutinib-treated CLL. Whole-study results and caveats: Baseline clonality, above age-matched healthy donor levels, tracked circulating CD8+ T-cell counts.

This CDR3 has 15 amino acids. CDR1 is SGHTA and CDR2 is FQGTGA in the germline V gene. V dropped 4 bases and J dropped 5; count of bases not matched to a gene: 4. Assay used: immunoSEQ multiplex PCR; TCRdb lists only in-frame clones, some missing. The sample includes 140,000 to 150,000 clones, about 78% of them seen just once. Genomic DNA in an amount of approximately 2.2 micrograms was extracted from cryopreserved PBMCs and used for the preparation of TCR beta libraries. This rearrangement joins TRBV7-3 to TRBJ2-1; 11 positions match TRBD2. The receptor was isolated from a human donor with chronic lymphocytic leukemia. Material: PBMCs, obtained after 24 months of ibrutinib treatment. The CDR3 is CASSSGLAGDNEQFF. The CDR3 DNA sequence: TGTGCCAGCAGCTCCGGACTAGCGGGCGACAATGAGCAGTTCTTC.